There are a few counts of the clone carrying this TCR beta chain. The sample originates from a study of identical twins. The junction had 4 bases not matched to a gene; V was cut back by 7 bases and J by 4 bases. This CDR3 comprises 13 residues. Germline CDR1 SGHDT, CDR2 YYEEEE. Via MiXCR, TCRdb re-called the 5' RACE reads, giving one row per CDR3 protein. The data contain 450,000 or so distinct CDR3 sequences, 20% to 30% of them seen just once; the ten biggest clones take up about 3%. This sample also appeared in a second study, on T cells expressing NK-cell markers. That source reports: The contribution of dominant NKG2C+ clonotypes to CD8+ T cells in roughly six donors was roughly 1.0-7.5%.

This receptor was taken from a woman aged 18-29 years in good health. The chain employs TRBV5-6 and TRBJ2-3, with TRBD1 matching 9 bases. The sample consisted of CD4+ T cells sorted from blood. The chain's CDR3 is CASLRQGADTQYF. As DNA, the CDR3 is TGTGCCAGCCTACGACAGGGGGCAGATACGCAGTATTTT.